These 32 T cell receptor beta chains came from one sample sequenced in a study of blood T cell repertoires in COVID-19. The data were produced by immunoSEQ multiplex PCR, yet TCRdb's version contains in-frame clones alone and is incomplete. The profile shows hundreds of thousands of clones, approximately 89% of them singletons. Sequencing used peripheral blood. These receptors were obtained from a woman younger than 35 who had recovered from COVID-19.

The V gene is TRBV24-1, the J gene TRBJ1-5; no reliable D call. Trimming stripped 6 bases from V and 9 bases from J, with 11 bases between. The CDR3 has 12 amino acids. Germline V gene data show CDR1 as KGHDR and CDR2 as SFDVKD. The CDR3 loop reads CATSSYSGPQHF. The DNA of the CDR3 is TGTGCCACCAGTTCTTACTCGGGGCCCCAGCATTTT.

The rearrangement joins TRBV9 to TRBJ2-2; D possibly corresponds to TRBD2 (6 bases). The V end lost 0 bases, the J end lost 6 bases, and 12 bases lay between the germline ends. This CDR3 has 15 residues. Germline V CDR1 and CDR2: SGDLS, YYNGEE. CDR3 sequence: CASSVAGEVPGELFF. CDR3 nucleotide sequence: TGTGCCAGCAGCGTAGCGGGGGAGGTCCCCGGGGAGCTGTTTTTT.

The chain links TRBV6-5 to TRBJ1-3; D may be TRBD1 (5 bases). Germline V CDR1 and CDR2: MNHEY, SVGAGI. The CDR3 is 15 amino acids. The V end lost 5 bases, the J end lost 0 bases, and 11 bases lay between the germline ends. CDR3 protein: CASSRQTRSGNTIYF. The CDR3 bases are TGTGCCAGCAGTCGACAGACTCGCTCTGGAAACACCATATATTTT.

This rearrangement joins TRBV5-6 to TRBJ1-1; D unresolved. The CDR3 is 11 amino acids. Trimming removed 7 bases at V and 6 bases at J, with 10 bases between. Germline CDR1 SGHDT, CDR2 YYEEEE. CDR3 sequence reads: CASSFGPEAFF. In DNA form, the CDR3 reads TGTGCCAGCTCTTTTGGGCCTGAAGCTTTCTTT. The whole variable domain, remainder taken from reference TRBV5-6 and TRBJ1-1, is DAGVTQSPTHLIKTRGQQVTLRCSPKSGHDTVSWYQQALGQGPQFIFQYYEEEERQRGNFPDRFSGHQFPNYSSELNVNALLLGDSALYLCASSFGPEAFFGQGTRLTVV.

This chain links TRBV11-2 with TRBJ2-1; D is perhaps TRBD2 (6 bases). This CDR3 spans 15 amino acids. The ends were cut back, 5 bases at V and 4 bases at J, with 15 bases in the middle. The germline gives CDR1 SGHAT, CDR2 FQNNGV. The CDR3: CASSERLANYNEQFF. DNA for the CDR3: TGTGCCAGCAGCGAGAGGCTAGCGAATTACAATGAGCAGTTCTTC.

The chain has TRBV4-3 and TRBJ2-1; 10 nucleotides line up with TRBD2. Germline values: CDR1 LGHNA, CDR2 YSLEER. V lost 0 bases and J lost 3; bases outside the gene matches: 5. The CDR3 runs to 17 residues. The CDR3 spells CASSQDLAGDGYNEQFF. CDR3 nucleotide sequence: TGCGCCAGCAGCCAAGATCTAGCGGGAGATGGCTACAATGAGCAGTTCTTC.

This chain joins TRBV5-5 and TRBJ1-5, with no clear D. CDR1 is SGHKS and CDR2 is YYEKEE in the germline V gene (reference sequence). The CDR3 spans 14 residues. Trimming took 0 bases from V and 4 from J, leaving 8 bases between them. The DNA of the CDR3 is TGTGCCAGCAGCTTGGACCCTATTAATCAGCCCCAGCATTTT. Encoded protein: CASSLDPINQPQHF.

The V gene is TRBV28, the J gene TRBJ2-7; 11 positions agree with TRBD2. The CDR3 totals 14 residues. V was pared by 5 bases and J by 3 bases, with 3 bases of the junction left unmatched. Germline V gene data show CDR1 as MDHEN and CDR2 as SYDVKM. The CDR3 region has the DNA TGTGCCAGCAGTCCCGGGACTAGCGGCTACGAGCAGTACGTC. It translates to CASSPGTSGYEQYV.

The rearrangement uses TRBV7-8 and TRBJ2-1; TRBD2 matches 10 bases. J was trimmed by 6 bases and V by 4 bases; bases with no gene match: 12. The CDR3 length is 17 residues. The germline V gene has CDR1 SGHVS and CDR2 FQNEAQ. The DNA for the CDR3 is TGTGCCAGCAGCTCCCCGTGGCTAGCGGGAGACTCCAATGAGCAGTTCTTC. This translates into CASSSPWLAGDSNEQFF.

This rearrangement joins TRBV7-9 to TRBJ2-3, with TRBD2 matching 8 bases. V dropped 1 base and J dropped 2; count of bases not matched to a gene: 8. The CDR3 is made up of 17 amino acids. Germline CDR1 is SEHNR and CDR2 is FQNEAQ (reference sequence). The CDR3 region is CASSLVREATHTDTQYF. CDR3 sequence (DNA): TGTGCCAGCAGCTTAGTGCGGGAGGCCACCCACACAGATACGCAGTATTTT. Using reference TRBV7-9 and TRBJ2-3 for the parts outside the CDR3, the full variable domain is DTGVSQNPRHKITKRGQNVTFRCDPISEHNRLYWYRQTLGQGPEFLTYFQNEAQLEKSRLLSDRFSAERPKGSFSTLEIQRTEQGDSAMYLCASSLVREATHTDTQYFGPGTRLTVL.

This clone was detected only once. The chain joins TRBV6-2 or TRBV6-3 to TRBJ1-1; the D is unclear. CDR1 MNHEY and CDR2 SVGEGT come from the germline V gene. The CDR3 is 17 residues long. V lost 0 bases, J lost 4 bases, and 18 bases lay in between. CDR3 bases: TGTGCCAGCAGTTACTCGAGGACCCCGGGGTCGGGCACTGAAGCTTTCTTT. It is translated as CASSYSRTPGSGTEAFF.

The chain couples TRBV9 to TRBJ2-1, with 9 bases matching TRBD2. There are 13 residues in the CDR3. In germline, CDR1 is SGDLS, CDR2 YYNGEE. V shed 2 bases, J shed 9 bases, and the junction held 3 bases outside the gene matches. The CDR3 is CASSVGLASEQFF. The CDR3 region has the DNA TGTGCCAGCAGCGTTGGACTAGCGTCTGAGCAGTTCTTC.

V gene TRBV7-9 combines with J gene TRBJ1-1; 8 bases are a match to TRBD1. Germline V gives CDR1 SEHNR, CDR2 FQNEAQ (reference sequence). With V trimmed by 5 bases and J by 1 base, 6 bases remained unmatched. The CDR3 extends over 15 amino acids. The DNA of the CDR3 is TGTGCCAGCAGCCGGAACAGGGGGACGAACACTGAAGCTTTCTTT. This translates into CASSRNRGTNTEAFF. Together with reference TRBV7-9 and TRBJ1-1, the CDR3 gives the full variable domain: DTGVSQNPRHKITKRGQNVTFRCDPISEHNRLYWYRQTLGQGPEFLTYFQNEAQLEKSRLLSDRFSAERPKGSFSTLEIQRTEQGDSAMYLCASSRNRGTNTEAFFGQGTRLTVV.

The V call is TRBV24-1, the J call TRBJ2-5; 12 nucleotides line up with TRBD2. The CDR3 is 17 residues long. The V segment lost 5 bases and the J segment 3 bases; nucleotides outside the gene matches: 9. Looked up from germline, CDR1 is KGHDR and CDR2 is SFDVKD. CDR3 loop: CATSAPRLAGDKETQYF. In nucleotides, the CDR3 is TGTGCCACCAGTGCCCCCCGACTAGCGGGAGACAAAGAGACCCAGTACTTC.

In regard to this clone: This same CDR3 is encoded by further DNA sequences in the sample. The chain employs TRBV18 and TRBJ2-5, with TRBD2 matching 13 bases. Germline loops: CDR1 KGHSH, CDR2 LQKENI. Trimming removed 4 bases from V and 5 bases from J; junction bases left unmatched: 7. There are 16 residues in the CDR3. This chain's CDR3 is CASSLRTSGRGETQYF. The CDR3 DNA sequence: TGTGCCAGCTCACTACGGACTAGCGGGAGAGGGGAGACCCAGTACTTC.

V gene TRBV4-2 combines with J gene TRBJ1-1; D remains unclear. Germline V CDR1 and CDR2: LGHNA, YNFKEQ. Trimming took off 4 bases at V and 3 bases at J, with 6 bases between the two ends. The CDR3 spans 12 residues. DNA of the CDR3: TGTGCCAGCAGCCTACAAGACACTGAAGCTTTCTTT. Its protein product is CASSLQDTEAFF.

This chain connects TRBV30 to TRBJ2-2; 15 bases line up with TRBD2. The CDR3 is 14 amino acids. In germline, CDR1 is GTSNPN, CDR2 SVGIG (reference sequence). Trimming at V came to 5 bases and at J to 7 bases, leaving 2 bases not matched to a gene. DNA of the CDR3: TGTGCCTGGGGACTAGCGGGAGGGATCGGGGAGCTGTTTTTT. It is translated as CAWGLAGGIGELFF.

The rearrangement links TRBV2 to TRBJ2-1; a weak D match, TRBD2 (5 bases). The CDR3 has 12 amino acids. CDR1 and CDR2 (germline): SNHLY, FYNNEI. V lost 6 bases, J lost 6 bases, and 9 bases lay in between. The CDR3 DNA follows: TGTGCCAGCAGCGGGGATCTCAATGAGCAGTTCTTC. Translating gives CASSGDLNEQFF.

The chain couples TRBV6-2 or TRBV6-3 to TRBJ2-1, with D possibly matching TRBD2 (5 bases). Germline V gene data show CDR1 as MNHEY and CDR2 as SVGEGT. CDR3 length equals 15 residues. Trimming pared 5 bases from V and 6 bases from J, leaving 17 bases between. DNA for the CDR3: TGTGCCAGCAGTGGGGATGGGCGGGCTAGCAATGAGCAGTTCTTC. As protein: CASSGDGRASNEQFF.

This clone was counted only a few times. V usage is TRBV10-3 and J usage is TRBJ1-2, with no clear D. There are 12 residues in the CDR3. Germline V CDR1 and CDR2: ENHRY, SYGVKD. V was shortened by 7 bases and J by 6 bases, with 12 bases between the two germline ends. The CDR3 here is CAIMAVQHGYTF. As DNA, the CDR3 is TGTGCCATCATGGCAGTGCAACATGGCTACACCTTC.

The chain employs TRBV5-6 and TRBJ1-2; 12 positions agree with TRBD1. With 0 bases clipped from V and 2 bases from J, the junction kept 5 bases outside the gene matches. The CDR3 consists of 17 residues. Germline CDR1 and CDR2: SGHDT and YYEEEE. The DNA of the CDR3 is TGTGCCAGCAGCTTGGGAAGGGGGACAGGGGGCAACTATGGCTACACCTTC. This sequence encodes CASSLGRGTGGNYGYTF.

The chain couples TRBV29-1 to TRBJ2-1, with 11 positions matching TRBD2. The CDR3 is 14 amino acids. Losses at the gene ends were 6 bases for V and 4 bases for J; bases not matched to a gene: 5. Germline loops: CDR1 SQVTM, CDR2 ANQGSEA. CDR3 loop: CSVLTSGGYNEQFF. CDR3 nucleotide sequence: TGCAGCGTGTTAACTAGCGGGGGATACAATGAGCAGTTCTTC.

There are a few counts of this clone. The chain joins TRBV6-2 or TRBV6-3 to TRBJ2-2; 16 nucleotides agree with TRBD2. The V gene end was trimmed by 6 bases and the J gene end by 7 bases; junction bases not matched to a gene: 11. The CDR3 length is 18 residues. Germline V gene data show CDR1 as MNHEY and CDR2 as SVGEGT. The CDR3 nucleotides read TGTGCCAGCAGCCCGGGACTAGCGGGAGGGCCGAAATACGGGGAGCTGTTTTTT. Translating it yields CASSPGLAGGPKYGELFF.

This chain joins TRBV11-3 and TRBJ2-3; D might be TRBD2 (6 bases). CDR3 length equals 14 residues. The V gene lost 11 bases and the J gene lost 0 bases, with 15 bases spanning the gap. Germline V lookup: CDR1 SGHNT, CDR2 YENEEA. CDR3 in DNA: TGTGCCTCGGGACTGCAGGCTAGCACAGATACGCAGTATTTT. It translates to CASGLQASTDTQYF.

The chain joins TRBV5-6 to TRBJ2-7, with 8 bases lining up with TRBD2. The CDR3 totals 16 residues. Germline CDR1 reads SGHDT; CDR2 reads YYEEEE. The J segment lost 7 bases and the V segment lost 0 bases, leaving 12 bases of the junction unmatched. The CDR3 DNA reads as TGTGCCAGCAGCTTGGGGACTAGCCTAATTTTACGGGAGCAGTACGTC. It encodes CASSLGTSLILREQYV.

The chain couples TRBV2 to TRBJ2-1; possibly TRBD1 for D (7 bases). The CDR3 length is 18 residues. In germline, CDR1 is SNHLY, CDR2 FYNNEI. V dropped 4 bases and J dropped 0 bases, with 19 bases sitting between them. The CDR3 sequence: CASSVSRGERASYNEQFF. CDR3 sequence (DNA): TGTGCCAGCAGTGTCAGCAGGGGGGAGCGGGCCTCCTACAATGAGCAGTTCTTC.

The chain recombines TRBV10-3 with TRBJ1-1; a weak D match, TRBD1 (5 bases). V lost 5 bases, J lost 1 base, and 11 bases lay in between. This CDR3 is 14 amino acids long. Germline lookup yields CDR1 ENHRY and CDR2 SYGVKD. The CDR3 spells CAISMTETNTEAFF. CDR3 DNA: TGTGCCATCAGTATGACAGAGACGAACACTGAAGCTTTCTTT.

For the CDR3, the DNA is TGCGCCAGCAGCTCCGACACCTACACTGAAGCTTTCTTT. This translates into CASSSDTYTEAFF. The rearrangement uses TRBV5-1 and TRBJ1-1, with D unresolved. The V gene's germline CDR1 is SGHRS and CDR2 YFSETQ. This CDR3 is built from 13 residues. Trimming left V 3 bases short and J 3 bases short, with 9 bases between.

The genes are TRBV12-3 or TRBV12-4 and TRBJ1-2, with D tentatively TRBD1 (5 bases). V was clipped by 3 bases and J by 8 bases, with 10 bases between them. The CDR3 totals 12 residues. As DNA, the CDR3 is TGTGCCAGCAGTTTCAGGGCGGGAGGCTACACCTTC. Translation gives CASSFRAGGYTF.

This clone was observed a single time. The chain combines TRBV6-5 with TRBJ1-1, with TRBD1 identical over 11 bases. The V gene end was trimmed by 4 bases and the J gene end by 4 bases; junction bases not matched to a gene: 5. The CDR3 has 15 residues. CDR1 and CDR2 from the germline V gene are MNHEY and SVGAGI. Written as DNA, the CDR3 is TGTGCCAGCAGTTCCGCCGGGACAGGGGGCACTGAAGCTTTCTTT. It yields the protein CASSSAGTGGTEAFF.

The V call is TRBV7-9, the J call TRBJ1-1; D gene uncertain. CDR1 and CDR2 (germline): SEHNR, FQNEAQ (reference sequence). The CDR3 sequence is 12 residues long. The ends were cut back, 6 bases at V and 6 bases at J, with 11 bases in the middle. CDR3 region: CASSPGRAEAFF. CDR3 nucleotide sequence: TGTGCCAGCAGTCCGGGGAGGGCTGAAGCTTTCTTT.

This clone was found once. The chain joins TRBV4-1 to TRBJ1-2; 9 nucleotides agree with TRBD1. Unmatched junction bases numbered 7, after V lost 4 bases and J lost 7 bases. The CDR3 spans 14 residues. Germline assignment: CDR1 MGHRA and CDR2 YSYEKL. DNA for the CDR3: TGCGCCAGCAGCCCGGGACAGGGAGCGGCTGGCTACACCTTC. It yields the protein CASSPGQGAAGYTF.